This TCR beta chain originates from a study of shared clonotypes between healthy human individuals (dated by TCRdb to between 2020 and 2021). The study in broad terms: The cohort included a few men and a couple of women between 18 and 49 years of age. For each donor, CD4 naive and CD4 memory were each given three plates, CD8 naive was given two plates, and CD8 memory was given one plate. To estimate repertoire size and how much clonotype sharing occurs between individuals, the study deeply sequenced the blood TCR repertoires of 4 to 6 healthy adults. To increase sequencing depth and limit assay-specific biases, different laboratories used diverse techniques to prepare libraries and sequence TCR repertoires. Per donor, leukapheresis produced somewhere between about 0.8 and 9.5 billion PBMCs.

Using the deep immunoSEQ assay, multiplex PCR amplified TCR CDR3 regions from genomic DNA. Genomic DNA extracted from each cell subset was distributed evenly over all wells of several immunoSEQ 96-well plates, and each plate served as one replicate. For sorted subsets, each replicate PCR was loaded with approximately 0.2 ug genomic DNA, equivalent to 30,000 or so T cell genomes. The purified libraries were quantified using a Qubit 3.0 fluorometer, sized with a Bioanalyzer 2100, and then quantified again using the KAPA Library Quantification kit. Every immunoSEQ 96-well plate was sequenced on a separate single-read 150-cycle Illumina NextSeq 550 flow cell. Processing in the source paper ran as follows. Because only junctional sequences without quality scores were contained in the immunoSEQ output, filtering matching that applied to full-length reads could not be performed. To assign V/J genes and CDR3, sequences were annotated using PyIR, a Python wrapper for IgBLAST v1.9, with IMGT germline references. Reads were removed for weak V/J assignments (E-value above 1e-6), missing CDR3, stop codons, out-of-frame junctions, or ambiguous translated residues. V3J clonotypes were defined by identical inferred V gene, J gene, and CDR3 amino acid sequence. The percentage overlap between two repertoires was calculated by dividing the number of shared unique clonotypes by the size of the smaller repertoire. Richness of each repertoire was evaluated using RTK rarefaction, the Chao1 estimator, and Recon v2.1 estimates of unobserved clonotypes. For all TCRbeta clonotypes obtained by the gDNA method from a few donors, generation probabilities were computed with OLGA. In TCRdb, the immuneACCESS table is reduced to in-frame sequences with V and J assigned. These tables do not hold every clone; where another copy was compared, an unresolved V gene accounts for under half, and the others remain unexplained. That table is the source of V, J and clone size, and D and trimming were worked out from the DNA. In all, the sample holds some 2,100,000 clones, and more than 85% of those were seen once. The ten largest clones take up 1.5% to 2% of the sample.

CD8 naive samples were CD45RO-negative cells positively selected for CCR7, giving a CD45RA+CCR7+ population that excluded TemRA cells. The donors were healthy, HIV-negative adults with no recently reported acute infections or vaccinations. Every donor was a Caucasian adult living in Nashville, Tennessee, USA. Blood was collected by leukapheresis, and PBMCs were isolated by Ficoll-Histopaque density gradient centrifugation and then cryopreserved in liquid nitrogen vapor phase. Purity and quantity of every magnetically sorted T cell population were checked by analytical flow cytometry. Each sorted fraction had its genomic DNA isolated and then quantified by UV absorbance on a Nanodrop 2000c. As regards this clone: Its antigen is not yet known. Base quality data are lacking; no much larger clone is found one base away.

Overall results and qualifications from the work: The genetic and exposure-history diversity represented was limited by the small number of donors. Rarefaction of sorted-subset datasets indicated incomplete sequencing despite the large sequencing depth. Higher generation probabilities were observed for clonotypes shared by all four sorted-subset donors than for non-shared clonotypes. Sampling was limited to blood, and TCR repertoires in tissue likely differ from TCR repertoires in blood. Naive subsets generally had larger estimated clonotype richness than memory subsets did. Pairwise subsampling led to the expectation that sequencing depth would affect the degree of clonotype sharing among donors. Sharing across a few donors was observed for approximately 5% of naive CD4, less than 4% of naive CD8, over 2% of memory CD4, and about 0.4% of memory CD8 clonotypes.

Sequences were obtained from naive CD8+ T cells from PBMCs. The cell subset or site label, read with the paper, signifies: CD45RA+CCR7+. This TCR came from a man aged 18 to 30 in good health. Some clones in this sample may be carry-over from other donors' samples.

This receptor has the CDR3 CASSPDRGAEAFF. At the DNA level, the sequence is TGTGCCAGCAGCCCCGACAGGGGGGCTGAAGCTTTCTTT. The chain links TRBV7-9 with TRBJ1-1, with TRBD1 identical over 9 junction bases. V and J are trimmed by 5 bases and 6 bases, and the gene matches miss 4 bases of the junction. Counted from cysteine to phenylalanine, this CDR3 has 13 amino acids. Left in the record is the CDR3 DNA by itself, 39 bases read in frame from the first base. In the germline V gene (reference sequence), CDR1 corresponds to SEHNR and CDR2 to FQNEAQ.